Following are 26 T cell receptor beta chains from one sample sequenced in a study of OX40 agonist ivuxolimab in advanced cancers. Assay: immunoSEQ multiplex PCR; the TCRdb copy retains only in-frame clones and omits some. Among some 110,000 clones, about nine tenths were seen once, and the ten largest hold approximately 0.81%. Specimen: CD4+ or CD8+ T cells sorted from blood, collected in a trial of the OX40 agonist ivuxolimab. The source of these receptors is an adult with an advanced solid tumor such as melanoma, head and neck, liver or kidney cancer.

The chain carries TRBV14 and TRBJ2-5; weak D call: TRBD2 (5 bases). Germline-derived CDR1 and CDR2 are SGHDN and FVKESK. V dropped 7 bases and J dropped 5 bases, with 29 bases sitting between them. This CDR3 comprises 18 residues. The CDR3 region is CASIAPGFGVLMRETQYF. As DNA, the CDR3 is TGTGCCAGCATAGCGCCCGGCTTCGGGGTTCTAATGAGGGAGACCCAGTACTTC.

The rearrangement links TRBV27 to TRBJ2-3; D unclear. Trimming removed 3 bases from V and 3 bases from J, with 10 bases in between. CDR3 size: 14 residues. Germline V lookup: CDR1 MNHEY, CDR2 SMNVEV (reference sequence). The CDR3 here is CASSFLLETDTQYF. CDR3 in DNA: TGTGCCAGCAGTTTCCTCCTAGAGACAGATACGCAGTATTTT.

The chain combines TRBV6-6 with TRBJ2-1; D uncertain. The germline V and J ends were trimmed by 0 bases and 0 bases, with 9 bases remaining between them. CDR1 and CDR2 (germline): MNHNY, SVGAGI (reference sequence). This CDR3 is built from 16 residues. The CDR3 DNA reads as TGTGCCAGCAGTTACTCTCCGATAATCTCCTACAATGAGCAGTTCTTC. Translating gives CASSYSPIISYNEQFF.

The CDR3 DNA reads TGTGCCAGCAGCTCAGGACTAGCGGGAGGCCTCACAGATACGCAGTATTTT. Its protein is CASSSGLAGGLTDTQYF. The gene calls are TRBV7-8 and TRBJ2-3; 14 nucleotides match TRBD2. CDR1 and CDR2 (germline): SGHVS, FQNEAQ. This CDR3 spans 17 amino acids. J was trimmed by 2 bases and V by 4 bases; bases with no gene match: 5. Full variable domain (missing parts from reference TRBV7-8 and TRBJ2-3): GAGVSQSPRYKVAKRGQDVALRCDPISGHVSLFWYQQALGQGPEFLTYFQNEAQLDKSGLPSDRFFAERPEGSVSTLKIQRTQQEDSAVYLCASSSGLAGGLTDTQYFGPGTRLTVL.

V and J are TRBV29-1 and TRBJ2-3; TRBD1 might be the D (5 bases). Germline V gene sequence: CDR1 SQVTM, CDR2 ANQGSEA. The V end lost 3 bases, the J end lost 4 bases, and 11 bases lay between the germline ends. This CDR3 has 13 amino acids. The CDR3 region has the DNA TGCAGCGTTGAGTTGTTGGGGCCAGATACGCAGTATTTT. Amino acid sequence: CSVELLGPDTQYF.

The chain carries TRBV28 and TRBJ1-5; D may be TRBD1 (5 bases). CDR1 MDHEN and CDR2 SYDVKM come from the germline V gene. V was trimmed by 7 bases and J by 6 bases, leaving 16 bases between them. The CDR3 runs to 14 residues. In DNA, the CDR3 is TGTGCCAGCACCGCACGGCAGCAGGGTCAGCCCCAGCATTTT. Its protein is CASTARQQGQPQHF.

This clone was seen just once. V usage is TRBV2 and J usage is TRBJ2-1; possible D gene TRBD2, 6 bases. The V gene lost 6 bases and the J gene lost 12 bases, with 15 bases spanning the gap. Germline CDR1 and CDR2: SNHLY and FYNNEI. This CDR3 has 12 amino acids. CDR3 bases: TGTGCCAGCAGCGGACGGCGGGAAGGGCAGTTCTTC. Translation: CASSGRREGQFF.

V is TRBV5-8 and J is TRBJ1-2, with TRBD1 matching 8 bases. The CDR3 contains 15 residues. The ends lost 4 bases at V and 8 bases at J; junction bases unmatched: 13. Germline V CDR1 and CDR2: SGHTS, YDEGEE. The CDR3 nucleotides read TGTGCCAGCAGCCCCGGGCAGGGGGCTTACGAGGGCTACACCTTC. This encodes CASSPGQGAYEGYTF.

The J gene is TRBJ2-3, the V gene TRBV6-6; tentatively, D is TRBD1 (7 bases). The germline V gene encodes CDR1 MNHNY and CDR2 SVGAGI (reference sequence). V gave up 6 bases and J gave up 3 bases, with 16 bases separating them. This CDR3 region has 15 residues. CDR3 nucleotide sequence: TGTGCCAGCAGCCTACAGGGGAGGAGGACAGATACGCAGTATTTT. It is translated as CASSLQGRRTDTQYF.

The chain employs TRBV5-4 and TRBJ2-2, with 11 bases fitting TRBD2. In germline, CDR1 is SGHNT, CDR2 YYREEE (reference sequence). Trimming cost V 0 bases and J 3 bases; bases outside gene matches: 1. CDR3 size: 16 residues. DNA for the CDR3: TGTGCCAGCAGCTTGGGACTAGCGGGACACACCGGGGAGCTGTTTTTT. Protein product: CASSLGLAGHTGELFF.

The chain combines TRBV27 with TRBJ2-7; 10 bases are a match to TRBD1. Trimming at V came to 7 bases and at J to 2 bases, leaving 8 bases not matched to a gene. Germline CDR1 MNHEY, CDR2 SMNVEV (reference sequence). This CDR3 comprises 15 residues. The CDR3 protein is CASNPLDRGPYEQYF. As DNA, the CDR3 is TGTGCCAGCAACCCCCTTGACAGGGGGCCCTACGAGCAGTACTTC.

The chain joins TRBV5-1 to TRBJ2-5, with TRBD2 matching 14 bases. The CDR3 sequence is 16 residues long. Unmatched junction bases numbered 10, after V lost 3 bases and J lost 9 bases. CDR1 is SGHRS and CDR2 is YFSETQ in the germline V gene. The CDR3 sequence: CASSSTGLAGVGAQYF. In DNA form, the CDR3 reads TGCGCCAGCAGCTCTACGGGACTAGCGGGAGTCGGGGCCCAGTACTTC. Looking up the rest from reference TRBV5-1 and TRBJ2-5 gives the full variable domain: KAGVTQTPRYLIKTRGQQVTLSCSPISGHRSVSWYQQTPGQGLQFLFEYFSETQRNKGNFPGRFSGRQFSNSRSEMNVSTLELGDSALYLCASSSTGLAGVGAQYFGPGTRLLVL.

The V call is TRBV7-8, the J call TRBJ2-7, with D unclear. Germline lookup yields CDR1 SGHVS and CDR2 FQNEAQ. V was cut by 1 base and J by 1 base, with 11 bases left in between. The CDR3 is 15 amino acids. The chain's CDR3 is CASSLEGSRSYEQYF. CDR3 sequence (DNA): TGTGCCAGCAGCTTAGAAGGTTCCAGGTCCTACGAGCAGTACTTC. Together with reference TRBV7-8 and TRBJ2-7, the CDR3 gives the full variable domain: GAGVSQSPRYKVAKRGQDVALRCDPISGHVSLFWYQQALGQGPEFLTYFQNEAQLDKSGLPSDRFFAERPEGSVSTLKIQRTQQEDSAVYLCASSLEGSRSYEQYFGPGTRLTVT.

The CDR3 DNA follows: TGTGCCAGCACCCCAAGCGGCGGGAGAGTTGGGGGCTCCTACAATGAGCAGTTCTTC. It yields the protein CASTPSGGRVGGSYNEQFF. The genes are TRBV28 and TRBJ2-1; the match to TRBD2 covers 7 bases. J gave up 0 bases and V 7 bases, and 18 bases lay outside the gene matches. The germline CDR1 and CDR2 sequences are MDHEN and SYDVKM. The CDR3 is 19 residues long.

This sequence joins TRBV5-1 and TRBJ2-2; D uncertain. V was clipped by 4 bases and J by 7 bases, with 8 bases between them. The CDR3 totals 12 residues. CDR1 is SGHRS and CDR2 is YFSETQ in the germline V gene. As DNA, the CDR3 is TGCGCCAGCAGCCGTACTGGCGGGGAGCTGTTTTTT. Encoded protein: CASSRTGGELFF.

The V gene is TRBV5-1, the J gene TRBJ2-7; no firm D call. The CDR3 has 13 amino acids. V was cut by 3 bases and J by 7 bases, with 14 bases left in between. Germline CDR1 and CDR2: SGHRS and YFSETQ. The CDR3 spells CASSYPGPGEQYF. The CDR3 DNA reads as TGCGCCAGCAGCTACCCTGGACCAGGAGAGCAGTACTTC.

This sequence joins TRBV7-9 and TRBJ1-1, with a possible D match to TRBD1 (6 bases). CDR3 length: 14 amino acids. V gave up 5 bases and J gave up 3 bases, with 13 bases separating them. Germline V gene sequence: CDR1 SEHNR, CDR2 FQNEAQ (reference sequence). In DNA form, the CDR3 reads TGTGCCAGCAGCCACGGGGGGGCCTACACTGAAGCTTTCTTT. It is translated as CASSHGGAYTEAFF.

The chain couples TRBV4-2 to TRBJ2-5; 9 positions agree with TRBD1. Germline V gives CDR1 LGHNA, CDR2 YNFKEQ. This CDR3 region has 16 residues. The ends lost 2 bases at V and 2 bases at J; junction bases unmatched: 6. The CDR3 region has the DNA TGTGCCAGCAGCCAATTCCCGGGACAGGGACAAGAGACCCAGTACTTC. Its translation: CASSQFPGQGQETQYF.

This clone was detected once. V gene TRBV9 combines with J gene TRBJ1-1; 7 positions agree with TRBD1. The junction had 7 bases not matched to a gene; V was cut back by 6 bases and J by 2 bases. This CDR3 is built from 14 residues. Germline V CDR1 and CDR2: SGDLS, YYNGEE. CDR3 in amino acids: CASTRGPGNTEAFF. The CDR3 DNA reads TGTGCCAGCACGAGGGGGCCAGGAAACACTGAAGCTTTCTTT. The full variable domain, with the rest looked up from reference TRBV9 and TRBJ1-1, is DSGVTQTPKHLITATGQRVTLRCSPRSGDLSVYWYQQSLDQGLQFLIQYYNGEERAKGNILERFSAQQFPDLHSELNLSSLELGDSALYFCASTRGPGNTEAFFGQGTRLTVV.

This chain uses TRBV18 with TRBJ2-5, with a tentative D call TRBD1 (6 bases). Between the trimmed V and J ends, which lost 3 bases and 2 bases, there was a span of 10 bases. Per germline, CDR1 KGHSH and CDR2 LQKENI. The CDR3 sequence is 14 residues long. The CDR3, as DNA: TGTGCCAGCTCACCTCAGGGGCAGCAAGAGACCCAGTACTTC. Translating gives CASSPQGQQETQYF.

CDR3 amino acids: CASKAWEQYF. The CDR3, as DNA: TGTGCCAGCAAGGCTTGGGAGCAGTACTTC. This chain connects TRBV2 to TRBJ2-7; no definite D call. Deletions cut 7 bases from V and 7 bases from J, with 8 bases between. The CDR3 is made up of 10 amino acids. The germline V gene has CDR1 SNHLY and CDR2 FYNNEI.

The chain links TRBV20-1 to TRBJ1-5; D is unresolved. This CDR3 has 11 residues. Between the trimmed V and J ends, which lost 5 bases and 0 bases, there was a span of 2 bases. Germline V lookup: CDR1 DFQATT, CDR2 SNEGSKA (reference sequence). The CDR3 region is CSASSNQPQHF. In nucleotides, the CDR3 is TGCAGTGCTTCTAGCAATCAGCCCCAGCATTTT.

The chain joins TRBV28 to TRBJ2-1; D is perhaps TRBD2 (5 bases). Between the trimmed V and J ends, which lost 5 bases and 0 bases, there was a span of 11 bases. The CDR3 has 15 residues. Germline assignment: CDR1 MDHEN and CDR2 SYDVKM. The CDR3 loop reads CASSRRMVSYNEQFF. Here the CDR3 DNA reads TGTGCCAGCAGTCGGAGGATGGTCTCCTACAATGAGCAGTTCTTC.

The chain carries TRBV6-4 and TRBJ1-3; 9 bases line up with TRBD1. CDR1 is MRHNA and CDR2 is SNTAGT in the germline V gene. The CDR3 consists of 16 residues. J was trimmed by 0 bases and V by 8 bases; bases with no gene match: 8. CDR3 nucleotide sequence: TGTGCCAGCCGCTGGGACAGGGACCACTCTGGAAACACCATATATTTT. Translating gives CASRWDRDHSGNTIYF.

This chain connects TRBV5-1 to TRBJ2-5, with TRBD1 matching over 9 bases. Germline CDR1 SGHRS, CDR2 YFSETQ. The CDR3 extends over 17 amino acids. The junction had 14 bases not matched to a gene; V was cut back by 3 bases and J by 5 bases. The CDR3 nucleotides read TGCGCCAGCAGCTCGCCTTCCTACAGGGGGCCGGAGGAGACCCAGTACTTC. Translating gives CASSSPSYRGPEETQYF. Filled out from reference TRBV5-1 and TRBJ2-5, the complete variable domain reads KAGVTQTPRYLIKTRGQQVTLSCSPISGHRSVSWYQQTPGQGLQFLFEYFSETQRNKGNFPGRFSGRQFSNSRSEMNVSTLELGDSALYLCASSSPSYRGPEETQYFGPGTRLLVL.

The J gene is TRBJ2-1, the V gene TRBV7-9; no clear D. The CDR3 runs to 13 residues. V dropped 1 base and J dropped 3 bases, with 4 bases sitting between them. CDR1 SEHNR and CDR2 FQNEAQ come from the germline V gene (reference sequence). CDR3 in amino acids: CASSLGLYNEQFF. Written as DNA, the CDR3 is TGTGCCAGCAGCTTAGGCCTCTACAATGAGCAGTTCTTC. The complete variable domain, with remaining parts taken from reference TRBV7-9 and TRBJ2-1, reads DTGVSQNPRHKITKRGQNVTFRCDPISEHNRLYWYRQTLGQGPEFLTYFQNEAQLEKSRLLSDRFSAERPKGSFSTLEIQRTEQGDSAMYLCASSLGLYNEQFFGPGTRLTVL.